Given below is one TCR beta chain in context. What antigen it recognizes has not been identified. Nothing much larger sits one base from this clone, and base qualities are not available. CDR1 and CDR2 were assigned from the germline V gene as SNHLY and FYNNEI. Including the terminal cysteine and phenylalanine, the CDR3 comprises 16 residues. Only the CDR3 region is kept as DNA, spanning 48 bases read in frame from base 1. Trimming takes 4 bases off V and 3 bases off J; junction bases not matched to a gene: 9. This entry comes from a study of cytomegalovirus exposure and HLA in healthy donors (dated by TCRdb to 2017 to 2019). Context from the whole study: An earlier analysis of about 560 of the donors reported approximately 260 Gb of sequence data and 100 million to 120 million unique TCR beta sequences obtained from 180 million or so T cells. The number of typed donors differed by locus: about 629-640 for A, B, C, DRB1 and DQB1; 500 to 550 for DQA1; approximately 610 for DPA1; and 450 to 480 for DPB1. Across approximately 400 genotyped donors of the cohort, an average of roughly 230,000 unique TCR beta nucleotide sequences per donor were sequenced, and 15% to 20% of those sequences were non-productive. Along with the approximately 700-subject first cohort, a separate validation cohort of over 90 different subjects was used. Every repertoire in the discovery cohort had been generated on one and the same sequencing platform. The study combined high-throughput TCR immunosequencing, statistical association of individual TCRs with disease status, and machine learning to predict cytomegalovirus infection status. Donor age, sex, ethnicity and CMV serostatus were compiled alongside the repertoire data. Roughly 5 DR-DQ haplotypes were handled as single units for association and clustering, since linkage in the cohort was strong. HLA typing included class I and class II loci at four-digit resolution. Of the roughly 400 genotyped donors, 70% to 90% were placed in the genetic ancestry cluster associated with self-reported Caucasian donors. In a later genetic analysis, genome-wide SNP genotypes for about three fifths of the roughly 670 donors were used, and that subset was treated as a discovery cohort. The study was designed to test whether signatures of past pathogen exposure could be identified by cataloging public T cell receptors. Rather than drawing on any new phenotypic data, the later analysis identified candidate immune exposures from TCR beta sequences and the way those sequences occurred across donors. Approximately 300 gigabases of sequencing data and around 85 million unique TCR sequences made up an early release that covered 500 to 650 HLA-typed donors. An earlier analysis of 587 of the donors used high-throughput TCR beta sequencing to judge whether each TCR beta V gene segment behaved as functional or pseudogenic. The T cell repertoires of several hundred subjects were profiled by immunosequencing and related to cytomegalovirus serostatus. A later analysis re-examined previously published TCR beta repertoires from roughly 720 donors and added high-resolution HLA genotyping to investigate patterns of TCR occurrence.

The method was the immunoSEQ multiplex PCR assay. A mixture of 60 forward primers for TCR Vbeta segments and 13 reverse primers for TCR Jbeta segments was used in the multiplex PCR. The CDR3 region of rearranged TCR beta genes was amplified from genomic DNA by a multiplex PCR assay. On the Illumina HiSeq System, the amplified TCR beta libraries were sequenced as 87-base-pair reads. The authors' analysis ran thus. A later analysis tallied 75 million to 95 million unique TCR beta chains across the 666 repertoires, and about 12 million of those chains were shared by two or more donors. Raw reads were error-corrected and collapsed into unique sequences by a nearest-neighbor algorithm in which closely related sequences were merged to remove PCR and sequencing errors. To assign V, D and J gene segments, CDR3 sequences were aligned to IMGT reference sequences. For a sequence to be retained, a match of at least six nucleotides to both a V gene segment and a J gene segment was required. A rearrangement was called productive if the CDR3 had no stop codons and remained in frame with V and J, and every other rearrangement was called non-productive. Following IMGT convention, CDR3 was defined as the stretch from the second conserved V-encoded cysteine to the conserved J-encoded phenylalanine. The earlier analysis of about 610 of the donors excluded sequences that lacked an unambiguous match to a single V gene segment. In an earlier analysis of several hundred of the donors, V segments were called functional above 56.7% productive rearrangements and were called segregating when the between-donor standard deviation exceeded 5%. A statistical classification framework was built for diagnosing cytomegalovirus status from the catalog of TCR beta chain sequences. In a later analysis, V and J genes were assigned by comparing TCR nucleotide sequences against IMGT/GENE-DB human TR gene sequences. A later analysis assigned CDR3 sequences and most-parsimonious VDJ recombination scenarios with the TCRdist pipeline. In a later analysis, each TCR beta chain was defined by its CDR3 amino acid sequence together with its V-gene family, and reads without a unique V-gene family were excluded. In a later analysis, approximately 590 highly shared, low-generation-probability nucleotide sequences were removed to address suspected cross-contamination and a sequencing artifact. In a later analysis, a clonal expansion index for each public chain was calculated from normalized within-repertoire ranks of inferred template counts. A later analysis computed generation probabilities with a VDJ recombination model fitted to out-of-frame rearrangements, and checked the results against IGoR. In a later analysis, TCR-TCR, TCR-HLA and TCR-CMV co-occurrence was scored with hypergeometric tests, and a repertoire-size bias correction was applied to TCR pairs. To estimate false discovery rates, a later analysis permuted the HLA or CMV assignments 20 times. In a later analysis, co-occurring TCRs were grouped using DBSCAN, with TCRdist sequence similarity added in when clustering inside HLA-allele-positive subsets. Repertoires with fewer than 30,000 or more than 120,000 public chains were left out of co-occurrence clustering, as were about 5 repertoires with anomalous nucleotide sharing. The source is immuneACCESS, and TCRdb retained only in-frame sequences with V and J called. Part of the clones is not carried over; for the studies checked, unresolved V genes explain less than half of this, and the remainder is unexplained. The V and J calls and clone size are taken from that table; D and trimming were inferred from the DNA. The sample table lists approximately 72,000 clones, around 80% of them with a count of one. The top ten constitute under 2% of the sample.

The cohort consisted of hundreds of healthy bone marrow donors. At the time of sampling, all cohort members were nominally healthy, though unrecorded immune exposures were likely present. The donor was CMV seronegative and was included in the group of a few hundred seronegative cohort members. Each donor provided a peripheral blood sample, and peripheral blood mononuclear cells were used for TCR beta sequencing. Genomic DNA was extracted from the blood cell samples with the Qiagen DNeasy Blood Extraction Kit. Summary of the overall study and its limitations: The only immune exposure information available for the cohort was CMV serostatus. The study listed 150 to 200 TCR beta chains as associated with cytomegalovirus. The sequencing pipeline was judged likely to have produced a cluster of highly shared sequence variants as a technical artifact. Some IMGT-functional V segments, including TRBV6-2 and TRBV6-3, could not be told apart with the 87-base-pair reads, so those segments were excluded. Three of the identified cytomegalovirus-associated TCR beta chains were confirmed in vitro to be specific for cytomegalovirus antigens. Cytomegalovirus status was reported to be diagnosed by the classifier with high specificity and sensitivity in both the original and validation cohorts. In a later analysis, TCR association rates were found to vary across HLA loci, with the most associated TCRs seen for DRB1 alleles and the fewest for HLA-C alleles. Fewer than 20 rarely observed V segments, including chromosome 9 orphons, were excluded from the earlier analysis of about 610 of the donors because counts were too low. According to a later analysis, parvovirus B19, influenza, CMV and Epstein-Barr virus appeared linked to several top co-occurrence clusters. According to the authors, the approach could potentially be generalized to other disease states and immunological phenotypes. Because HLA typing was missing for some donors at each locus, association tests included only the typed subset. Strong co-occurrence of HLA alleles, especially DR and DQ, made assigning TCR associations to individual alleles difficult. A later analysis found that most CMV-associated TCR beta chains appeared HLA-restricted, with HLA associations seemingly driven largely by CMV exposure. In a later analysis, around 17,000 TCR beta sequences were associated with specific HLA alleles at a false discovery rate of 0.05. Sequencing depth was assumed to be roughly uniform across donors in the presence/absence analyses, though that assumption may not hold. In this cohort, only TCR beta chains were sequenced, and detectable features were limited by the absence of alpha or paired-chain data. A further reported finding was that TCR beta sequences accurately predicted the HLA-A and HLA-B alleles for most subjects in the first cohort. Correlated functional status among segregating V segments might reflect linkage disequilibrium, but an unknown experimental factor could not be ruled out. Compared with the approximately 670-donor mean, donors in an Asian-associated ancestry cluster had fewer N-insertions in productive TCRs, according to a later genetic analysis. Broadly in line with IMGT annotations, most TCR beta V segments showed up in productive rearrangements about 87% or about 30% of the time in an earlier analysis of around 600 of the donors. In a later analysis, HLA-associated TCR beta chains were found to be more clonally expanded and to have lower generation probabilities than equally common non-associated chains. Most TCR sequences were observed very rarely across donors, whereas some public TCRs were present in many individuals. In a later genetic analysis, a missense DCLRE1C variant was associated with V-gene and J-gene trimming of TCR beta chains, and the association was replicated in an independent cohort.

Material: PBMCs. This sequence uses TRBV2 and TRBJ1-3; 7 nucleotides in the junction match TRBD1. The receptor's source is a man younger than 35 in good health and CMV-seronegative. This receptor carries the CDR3 CASSADRAWFGNTIYF. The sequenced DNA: TGTGCCAGCAGTGCCGACAGGGCTTGGTTTGGAAACACCATATATTTT.